This T cell receptor (beta chain) was recovered during a study of T cell clonality in common variable immunodeficiency. Study-wide findings and caveats: TCRbeta clonality was increased in CVID versus healthy controls. In common variable immunodeficiency, TCR beta chains reportedly carried fewer deletions and N-nucleotide insertions. Repertoire-complication correlations in CVID were limited by patient heterogeneity.

Control and CVID samples contributed equal amounts of genomic DNA. Sequenced by immunoSEQ multiplex PCR; TCRdb stores in-frame clones only, minus some. The sample shows 20,000 to 30,000 clones, no singletons; the ten largest hold nearly 25%. This clone was picked up many times. Its antigen is unidentified. The CDR3 end lies 3 residues beyond the end of the read and is filled in from the germline J gene. This CDR3 is 12 amino acids long. With 7 bases removed from V and 6 bases from J, the gap between germline ends came to 15 bases. In germline, CDR1 is SQVTM, CDR2 ANQGSEA. Reduced serum IgG, IgA and/or IgM plus specific antibody deficiency defined CVID.

The gene calls are TRBV29-1 and TRBJ1-2, with TRBD1 as a possible D gene (6 bases). The clonotype comes from a human donor with common variable immunodeficiency. The sequencing sample was made of peripheral blood mononuclear cells. Here the CDR3 reads CSGGGGADGYTF. Incomplete CDR3 DNA: TGCAGCGGGGGAGGGGGTGCGGATGGC.